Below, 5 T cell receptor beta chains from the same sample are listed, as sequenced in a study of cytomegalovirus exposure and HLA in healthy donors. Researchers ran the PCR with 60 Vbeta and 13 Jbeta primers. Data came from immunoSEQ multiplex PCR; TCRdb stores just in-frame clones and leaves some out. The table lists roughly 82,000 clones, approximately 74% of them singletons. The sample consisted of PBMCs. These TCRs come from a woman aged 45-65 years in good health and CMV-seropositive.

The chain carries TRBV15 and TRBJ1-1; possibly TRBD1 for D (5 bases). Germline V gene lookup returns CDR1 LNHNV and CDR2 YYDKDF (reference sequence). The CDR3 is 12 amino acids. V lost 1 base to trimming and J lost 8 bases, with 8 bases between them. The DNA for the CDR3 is TGTGCCACCAGCAGAGTAGGGGCAGAAGCTTTCTTT. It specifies CATSRVGAEAFF. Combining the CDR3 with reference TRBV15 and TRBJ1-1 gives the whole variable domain DAMVIQNPRYQVTQFGKPVTLSCSQTLNHNVMYWYQQKSSQAPKLLFHYYDKDFNNEADTPDNFQSRRPNTSFCFLDIRSPGLGDTAMYLCATSRVGAEAFFGQGTRLTVV.

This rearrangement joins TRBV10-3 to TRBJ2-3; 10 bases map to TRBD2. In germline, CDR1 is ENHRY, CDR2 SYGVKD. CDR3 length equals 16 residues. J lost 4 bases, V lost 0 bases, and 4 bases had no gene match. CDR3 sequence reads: CAISESLAGAPDTQYF. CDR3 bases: TGTGCCATCAGTGAGTCTCTAGCGGGAGCTCCAGATACGCAGTATTTT.

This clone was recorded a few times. CDR3 DNA: TGCAGCGTGCCCGGGGCACCAGGGGGCTACAATGAGCAGTTCTTC. Protein sequence: CSVPGAPGGYNEQFF. The chain uses TRBV29-1 and TRBJ2-1, with 7 bases identical to TRBD1. Germline lookup yields CDR1 SQVTM and CDR2 ANQGSEA. CDR3 length: 15 amino acids. V dropped 6 bases and J dropped 3; count of bases not matched to a gene: 11.

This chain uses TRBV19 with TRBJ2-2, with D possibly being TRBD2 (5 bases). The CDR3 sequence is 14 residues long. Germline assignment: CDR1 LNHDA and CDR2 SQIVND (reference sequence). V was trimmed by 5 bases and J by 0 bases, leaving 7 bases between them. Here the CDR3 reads CASSLAANTGELFF. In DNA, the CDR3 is TGTGCCAGTAGTCTAGCAGCGAACACCGGGGAGCTGTTTTTT.

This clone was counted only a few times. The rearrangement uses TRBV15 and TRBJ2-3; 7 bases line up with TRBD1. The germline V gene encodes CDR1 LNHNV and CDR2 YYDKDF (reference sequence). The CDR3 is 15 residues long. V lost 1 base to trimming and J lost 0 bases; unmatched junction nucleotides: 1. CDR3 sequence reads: CATSRGQGSTDTQYF. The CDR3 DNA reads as TGTGCCACCAGCAGAGGACAGGGTAGCACAGATACGCAGTATTTT. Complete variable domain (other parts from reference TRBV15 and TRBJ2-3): DAMVIQNPRYQVTQFGKPVTLSCSQTLNHNVMYWYQQKSSQAPKLLFHYYDKDFNNEADTPDNFQSRRPNTSFCFLDIRSPGLGDTAMYLCATSRGQGSTDTQYFGPGTRLTVL.